Following are 25 T cell receptor beta chains from one sample sequenced in a study of T cell repertoires in cytomegalovirus infection (dated by TCRdb to between 2018 and 2021). The listed sequencing device is Illumina HiSeq 1500. TCRdb trimmed public reads at Q25 via fastp, called clones via MiXCR and kept in-frame beta chains. For every CDR3 protein sequence, its rows merge into one entry that carries the most common genes and DNA. In all, the sample holds some 200,000 distinct CDR3 sequences, and around 35% of those were seen once. The ten largest clones capture 55% to 60% of the sample. The antigens of these receptors remain unknown. The treatment or condition label for this specimen denotes: in vitro stimulation with specific CMV peptide epitopes to enrich CMV-specific T cells. The sequencing used CD8+ T cells from cultured PBMCs, collected from culture after CMV antigen stimulation. These receptors all come from a human donor in good health (CMV status not recorded). Some clones in this sample may be carry-over from other donors' samples.

A few counts support this clonotype. The J gene is TRBJ2-7, the V gene TRBV29-1, with unresolved D. Between the trimmed V and J ends, which lost 1 base and 1 base, there was a span of 11 bases. From germline, CDR1 is SQVTM and CDR2 ANQGSEA. The length of the CDR3 is 14 residues. The CDR3 nucleotides are TGCAGCGTTGAAGTAGGTTCTAGTTCCTACGAGCAGTACTTC. Protein: CSVEVGSSSYEQYF.

The sample holds many counts of this clonotype. V and J are TRBV7-2 and TRBJ2-3, with 12 bases matching TRBD2. CDR3 length equals 15 residues. The V gene's germline CDR1 is SGHTA and CDR2 FQGNSA. V shed 5 bases and J 5 bases; nucleotides not matched to a gene: 5. The CDR3 coding sequence is TGTGCCAGCAGCATCGGACTAGCGGGATTAGATACGCAGTATTTT. Translating gives CASSIGLAGLDTQYF. Full variable domain (rest looked up from reference TRBV7-2 and TRBJ2-3): GAGVSQSPSNKVTEKGKDVELRCDPISGHTALYWYRQSLGQGLEFLIYFQGNSAPDKSGLPSDRFSAERTGGSVSTLTIQRTQQEDSAVYLCASSIGLAGLDTQYFGPGTRLTVL.

The rearrangement links TRBV7-8 to TRBJ2-5, with a tentative D call TRBD1 (6 bases). The CDR3 contains 15 residues. Trimming left V 5 bases short and J 6 bases short, with 19 bases between. The germline CDR1 and CDR2 sequences are SGHVS and FQNEAQ. CDR3 sequence (DNA): TGTGCCAGCAGCCCAAAGGCGACAGGTTCAAAGACCCAGTACTTC. Protein product: CASSPKATGSKTQYF.

This chain uses TRBV5-5 with TRBJ1-1; D unclear. The CDR3 totals 13 residues. Germline V gene lookup returns CDR1 SGHKS and CDR2 YYEKEE (reference sequence). The V end lost 9 bases, the J end lost 1 base, and 13 bases lay between the germline ends. The CDR3 DNA is TGTGCCACCGAAGAACGGTGGAACACTGAAGCTTTCTTT. This codes for CATEERWNTEAFF.

The DNA for the CDR3 is TGTGCCAGCAGGTGGACAGGGGCACCTGCGGTTGGCTACACCTTC. It encodes CASRWTGAPAVGYTF. V usage is TRBV7-9 and J usage is TRBJ1-2; 9 bases line up with TRBD1. V dropped 6 bases and J dropped 7; count of bases not matched to a gene: 12. The germline V gene has CDR1 SEHNR and CDR2 FQNEAQ (reference sequence). CDR3 length: 15 amino acids.

This clonotype is a singleton in its sample. This chain uses TRBV11-2 with TRBJ2-7, with 8 bases aligning to TRBD1. The CDR3 runs 14 residues. Germline lookup yields CDR1 SGHAT and CDR2 FQNNGV. The V segment lost 0 bases and the J segment 5 bases; nucleotides outside the gene matches: 3. CDR3 residues: CASSLETGDHEQYF. DNA of the CDR3: TGTGCCAGCAGCTTAGAGACAGGGGATCACGAGCAGTACTTC.

This chain links TRBV9 with TRBJ2-1, with 9 bases fitting TRBD2. V gave up 2 bases and J gave up 0 bases; unmatched junction bases: 0. The CDR3 has 15 amino acids. CDR1 is SGDLS and CDR2 is YYNGEE in the germline V gene. CDR3: CASSVSGSSYNEQFF. CDR3 nucleotide sequence: TGTGCCAGCAGCGTTAGCGGGAGCTCCTACAATGAGCAGTTCTTC. Full variable domain (rest looked up from reference TRBV9 and TRBJ2-1): DSGVTQTPKHLITATGQRVTLRCSPRSGDLSVYWYQQSLDQGLQFLIQYYNGEERAKGNILERFSAQQFPDLHSELNLSSLELGDSALYFCASSVSGSSYNEQFFGPGTRLTVL.

The chain employs TRBV6-5 and TRBJ2-7; D not certain. The length of the CDR3 is 16 residues. V dropped 2 bases and J dropped 0 bases, with 14 bases sitting between them. Germline V gene lookup returns CDR1 MNHEY and CDR2 SVGAGI. The CDR3 reads CASSYQPPPISYEQYF. The CDR3 bases are TGTGCCAGCAGTTACCAGCCCCCACCCATCTCCTACGAGCAGTACTTC.

The J gene is TRBJ2-2, the V gene TRBV6-1; D is uncertain. V lost 1 base to trimming and J lost 6 bases, with 6 bases between them. The CDR3 spans 13 residues. Germline assignment: CDR1 MNHNS and CDR2 SASEGT. CDR3 coding DNA: TGTGCCAGCAGTGAAGGGGCATCCGGGGAGCTGTTTTTT. Residues: CASSEGASGELFF.

The V call is TRBV6-5, the J call TRBJ1-1, with D tentatively TRBD1 (5 bases). The V end was cut by 8 bases, the J end by 7 bases, with 8 bases between. This CDR3 comprises 10 residues. CDR1 and CDR2 (germline): MNHEY, SVGAGI. The CDR3 protein is CASGADEAFF. The CDR3 DNA is TGTGCCAGCGGGGCGGATGAAGCTTTCTTT.

This clonotype appeared a few times. The V and J genes are TRBV7-9 and TRBJ2-5; D perhaps matches TRBD1 (6 bases). Trimming shortened V by 4 bases and J by 5 bases, and 14 bases separated the two germline ends. CDR3 length equals 14 residues. Germline V lookup: CDR1 SEHNR, CDR2 FQNEAQ (reference sequence). The CDR3 protein is CASSSQGLGETQYF. The CDR3 nucleotides read TGTGCCAGCAGCTCGCAGGGGTTAGGGGAGACCCAGTACTTC.

The chain joins TRBV4-3 to TRBJ2-7; D may be TRBD1 (6 bases). Germline CDR1 and CDR2: LGHNA and YSLEER. The CDR3 consists of 14 residues. Between the trimmed V and J ends, which lost 3 bases and 3 bases, there was a span of 12 bases. The CDR3 sequence is CASSHRDKNYEQYF. CDR3 nucleotide sequence: TGCGCCAGCAGCCACCGGGACAAGAACTACGAGCAGTACTTC.

Turning to this clonotype: Compared with germline, one end of the junction differs, possibly owing to a read error. The V gene is TRBV6-1, the J gene TRBJ1-6; 9 nucleotides match TRBD1. CDR1 and CDR2 (germline): MNHNS, SASEGT. This CDR3 contains 17 residues. In DNA, the CDR3 is TGTGCCATCAGTGAAGTTTATTCCGGGACAGGGAGGTCACCCCTCCACTTT. This codes for CAISEVYSGTGRSPLHF.

J is TRBJ2-1 and V is TRBV9; TRBD2 matches at 11 bases. V dropped 0 bases and J dropped 0; count of bases not matched to a gene: 14. The CDR3 runs 21 residues. Germline V CDR1 and CDR2: SGDLS, YYNGEE. The CDR3, as DNA: TGTGCCAGCAGCGTAGGTTCGCTAGCGGGGGGAAACCAAAGCTCCTACAATGAGCAGTTCTTC. Translated: CASSVGSLAGGNQSSYNEQFF. Full variable domain (remainder filled in from reference TRBV9 and TRBJ2-1): DSGVTQTPKHLITATGQRVTLRCSPRSGDLSVYWYQQSLDQGLQFLIQYYNGEERAKGNILERFSAQQFPDLHSELNLSSLELGDSALYFCASSVGSLAGGNQSSYNEQFFGPGTRLTVL.

The gene calls are TRBV29-1 and TRBJ2-2; perhaps TRBD1 as D (5 bases). The germline V and J ends were trimmed by 0 bases and 1 base, with 12 bases remaining between them. Germline V CDR1 and CDR2: SQVTM, ANQGSEA. This CDR3 is 16 amino acids long. The CDR3 DNA is TGCAGCGTTGAAGATCCCTTGGGGCAGAACACCGGGGAGCTGTTTTTT. Protein sequence: CSVEDPLGQNTGELFF.

This clonotype appeared a few times. The rearrangement uses TRBV20-1 and TRBJ2-1; TRBD2 agrees at 7 bases. The V and J ends lost 2 bases and 4 bases, in that order; junction bases with no gene match: 5. Per the germline V gene, CDR1 is DFQATT and CDR2 is SNEGSKA (reference sequence). This CDR3 is 14 amino acids long. The CDR3 coding sequence is TGCAGTGCTAGATCTACTAGCGATTACAATGAGCAGTTCTTC. This codes for CSARSTSDYNEQFF.

This clonotype has at least ten counts. This chain links TRBV11-2 with TRBJ2-2, with 7 bases lining up with TRBD2. The germline V gene has CDR1 SGHAT and CDR2 FQNNGV. Germline trimming cut 2 bases from V and 7 bases from J; bases unmatched to any gene: 10. This CDR3 comprises 16 residues. CDR3 coding DNA: TGTGCCAGCAGCTTATTTCCGGACCCGGGGGGCGGGGAGCTGTTTTTT. Residues: CASSLFPDPGGGELFF.

This clonotype appeared a few times. The chain is built from TRBV27 and TRBJ2-7, with 9 bases fitting TRBD2. This CDR3 has 16 amino acids. The V segment lost 3 bases and the J segment 3 bases; nucleotides outside the gene matches: 9. Germline loops: CDR1 MNHEY, CDR2 SMNVEV (reference sequence). The CDR3 is CASSFLIAGVFYEQYF. DNA for the CDR3: TGTGCCAGCAGTTTTCTTATAGCGGGAGTATTCTACGAGCAGTACTTC.

The count of this clonotype is one. The chain couples TRBV10-3 to TRBJ1-2, with D unresolved. V dropped 0 bases and J dropped 4 bases, with 9 bases sitting between them. CDR1 is ENHRY and CDR2 is SYGVKD in the germline V gene. The CDR3 is made up of 14 amino acids. In DNA form, the CDR3 reads TGTGCCATCAGTGAGTCGTATGCCTCCTATGGCTACACCTTC. This gives the protein CAISESYASYGYTF.

This clonotype turned up a few times. The rearrangement links TRBV12-3 or TRBV12-4 to TRBJ1-5; maybe TRBD1 (6 bases). Trimming took 7 bases from V and 7 from J, leaving 17 bases between them. There are 14 residues in the CDR3. The CDR3 spells CASTQGQGAQPQHF. CDR3 coding DNA: TGTGCCAGCACCCAGGGGCAGGGAGCCCAGCCCCAGCATTTT.

In this sample, this clonotype turned up a few times. The gene calls are TRBV7-7 and TRBJ2-1; D is unclear. The V and J ends lost 0 bases and 10 bases respectively, with 16 bases between them. In germline, CDR1 is SSHAT, CDR2 FNYEAQ (reference sequence). The CDR3 has 15 amino acids. This CDR3 is CASSLATTDGTEQFF. For the CDR3, the DNA is TGTGCCAGCAGCTTAGCTACGACGGACGGAACAGAGCAGTTCTTC.

The genes are TRBV7-9 and TRBJ2-7, with 9 bases matching TRBD1. The CDR3 has 14 residues. CDR1 and CDR2 (germline): SEHNR, FQNEAQ (reference sequence). J gave up 6 bases and V 3 bases, and 6 bases lay outside the gene matches. The CDR3 sequence: CASSLDRGDFEQYF. The CDR3 nucleotides are TGTGCCAGCAGCTTGGACAGGGGCGATTTCGAGCAGTACTTC.

Only a few counts were recorded for this clonotype. The chain combines TRBV19 with TRBJ2-5; 8 positions agree with TRBD1. With V trimmed by 5 bases and J by 3 bases, 5 bases remained unmatched. Per germline, CDR1 LNHDA and CDR2 SQIVND (reference sequence). The CDR3 runs to 14 residues. The CDR3: CASSPLDREETQYF. CDR3 DNA: TGTGCCAGTAGTCCCCTGGACAGGGAAGAGACCCAGTACTTC.

The chain links TRBV2 to TRBJ2-7, with D possibly being TRBD1 (6 bases). The CDR3 has 20 amino acids. Per the germline V gene, CDR1 is SNHLY and CDR2 is FYNNEI. Trimming pared 7 bases from V and 4 bases from J, leaving 35 bases between. CDR3 sequence: CASTVLIRTEKYRVPYEQYF. CDR3 in DNA: TGTGCCAGCACCGTCCTAATTAGGACAGAGAAATATCGTGTACCTTACGAGCAGTACTTC.

The chain is built from TRBV7-8 and TRBJ2-5, with D maybe TRBD2 (6 bases). CDR1 SGHVS and CDR2 FQNEAQ come from the germline V gene. Trimming shortened V by 8 bases and J by 1 base, and 14 bases separated the two germline ends. The CDR3 extends over 14 amino acids. As DNA, the CDR3 is TGTGCCAGCGGCGGGGAATGGGGCCAAGAGACCCAGTACTTC. This codes for CASGGEWGQETQYF.